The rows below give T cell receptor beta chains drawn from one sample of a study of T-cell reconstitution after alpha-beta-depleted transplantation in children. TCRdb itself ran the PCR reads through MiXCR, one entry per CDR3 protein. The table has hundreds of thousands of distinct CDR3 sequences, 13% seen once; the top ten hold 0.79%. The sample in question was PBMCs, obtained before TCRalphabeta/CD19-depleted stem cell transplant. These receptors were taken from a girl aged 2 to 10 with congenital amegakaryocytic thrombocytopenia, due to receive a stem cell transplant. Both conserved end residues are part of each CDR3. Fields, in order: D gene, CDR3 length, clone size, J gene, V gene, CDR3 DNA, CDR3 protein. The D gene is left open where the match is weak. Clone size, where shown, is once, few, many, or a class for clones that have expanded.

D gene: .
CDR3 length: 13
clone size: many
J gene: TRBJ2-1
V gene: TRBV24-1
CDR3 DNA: TGTGCCACTAGCGGAGGGCCTTACAATGAGCAGTTCTTC
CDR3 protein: CATSGGPYNEQFF

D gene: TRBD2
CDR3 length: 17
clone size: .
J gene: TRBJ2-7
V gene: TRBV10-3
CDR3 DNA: TGTGCCATCAGTGAGTCGAATGGGGTAGCGGGAGCTCCCGAGCAGTACTTC
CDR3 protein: CAISESNGVAGAPEQYF

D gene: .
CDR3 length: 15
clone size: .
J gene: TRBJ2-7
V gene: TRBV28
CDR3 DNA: TGTGCCAGCAGTTCCCCTCGACTCCAGACCTACGAGCAGTACTTC
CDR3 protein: CASSSPRLQTYEQYF

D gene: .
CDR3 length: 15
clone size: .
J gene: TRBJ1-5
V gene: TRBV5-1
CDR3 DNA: TGCGCCAGCAGCATCGGGCTAGGGGTCAATCAGCCCCAGCATTTT
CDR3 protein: CASSIGLGVNQPQHF

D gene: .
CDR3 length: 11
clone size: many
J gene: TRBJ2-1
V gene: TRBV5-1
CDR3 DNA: TGCGCCAGCGTCAACAACAATGAGCAGTTCTTC
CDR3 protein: CASVNNNEQFF

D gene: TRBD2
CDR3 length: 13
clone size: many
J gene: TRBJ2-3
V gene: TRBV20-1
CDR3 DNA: TGCAGTGCCAATGGGGGGGAAACAGATACGCAGTATTTT
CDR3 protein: CSANGGETDTQYF

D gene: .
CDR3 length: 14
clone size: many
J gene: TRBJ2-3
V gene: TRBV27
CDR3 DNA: TGTGCCAGCAGTACCGGATGGGGCACAGATACGCAGTATTTT
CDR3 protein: CASSTGWGTDTQYF

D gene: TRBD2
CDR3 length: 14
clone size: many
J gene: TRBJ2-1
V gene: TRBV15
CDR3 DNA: TGTGCCACCAGGACGGGAGGTTCCTACAATGAGCAGTTCTTC
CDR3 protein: CATRTGGSYNEQFF

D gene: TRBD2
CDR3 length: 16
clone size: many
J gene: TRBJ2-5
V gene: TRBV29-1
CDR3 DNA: TGCAGCGTTGAAATCCGACTAGCGGGGGAACAAGAGACCCAGTACTTC
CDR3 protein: CSVEIRLAGEQETQYF

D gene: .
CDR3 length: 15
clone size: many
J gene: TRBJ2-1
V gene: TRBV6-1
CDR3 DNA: TGTGCCAGCAGGAAGACGACAGGCTCCTACAATGAGCAGTTCTTC
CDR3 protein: CASRKTTGSYNEQFF

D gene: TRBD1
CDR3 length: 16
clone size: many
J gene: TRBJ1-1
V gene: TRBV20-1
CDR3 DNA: TGCAGTGCTAGAGAAGGCAGGGGGCTTCTGAACACTGAAGCTTTCTTT
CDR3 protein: CSAREGRGLLNTEAFF

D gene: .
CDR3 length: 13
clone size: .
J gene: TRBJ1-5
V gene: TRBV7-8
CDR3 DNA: TGTGCCAGCAGCCACTCCCGGGCTCAGCCCCAGCATTTT
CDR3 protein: CASSHSRAQPQHF

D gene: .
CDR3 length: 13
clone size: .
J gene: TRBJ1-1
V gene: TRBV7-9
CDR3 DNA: TGTGCCAGCAGCTTAGAAGCAGGGTTCAGGGCTTTCTTT
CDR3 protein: CASSLEAGFRAFF

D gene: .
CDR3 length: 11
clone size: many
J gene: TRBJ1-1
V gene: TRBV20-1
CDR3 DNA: TGCAGTGCGCTCCTGAACACTGAAGCTTTCTTT
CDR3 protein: CSALLNTEAFF

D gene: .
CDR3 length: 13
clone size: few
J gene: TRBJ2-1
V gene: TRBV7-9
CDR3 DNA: TGTGCCAGCAGCTTCGGGAACCGGAATGAGCAGTTCTTC
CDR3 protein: CASSFGNRNEQFF

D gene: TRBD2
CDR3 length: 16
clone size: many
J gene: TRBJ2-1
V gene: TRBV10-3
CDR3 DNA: TGTGCCATCAGTGACGGGACTAGCGCTACCTACAATGAGCAGTTCTTC
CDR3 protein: CAISDGTSATYNEQFF

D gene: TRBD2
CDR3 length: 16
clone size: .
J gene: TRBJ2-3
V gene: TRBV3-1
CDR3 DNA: TGTGCCAGCAGCCAAACCCGAGCGGGAGGTTCAGATACGCAGTATTTT
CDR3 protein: CASSQTRAGGSDTQYF

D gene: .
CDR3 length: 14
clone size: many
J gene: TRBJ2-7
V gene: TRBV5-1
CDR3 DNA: TGCGCCAGCAGCTTGGATGGGGCGCGAGTCGAGCAGTACTTC
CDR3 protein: CASSLDGARVEQYF

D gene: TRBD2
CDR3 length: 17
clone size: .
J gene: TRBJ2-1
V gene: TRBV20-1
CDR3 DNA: TGCAGTGCTAGAGATCCCCGGGCGGAGCGGGGCCCCAATGAGCAGTTCTTC
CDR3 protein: CSARDPRAERGPNEQFF

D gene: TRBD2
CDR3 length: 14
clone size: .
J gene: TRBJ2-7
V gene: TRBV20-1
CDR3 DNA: TGCAGTGCTAGAGATCTAGCGGGAGTTAACGAGCAGTACTTC
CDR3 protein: CSARDLAGVNEQYF

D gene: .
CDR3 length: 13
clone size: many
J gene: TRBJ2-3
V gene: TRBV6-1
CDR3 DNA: TGTGCCAGCAGCTCGACGAATCGAGATACGCAGTATTTT
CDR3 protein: CASSSTNRDTQYF

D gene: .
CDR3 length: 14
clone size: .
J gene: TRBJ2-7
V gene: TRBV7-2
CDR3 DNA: TGTGCCAGCAGCTCAGGACTCGTTCCCTACGAGCAGTACTTC
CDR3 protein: CASSSGLVPYEQYF

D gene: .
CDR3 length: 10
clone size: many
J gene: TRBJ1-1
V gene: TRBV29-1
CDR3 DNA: TGCAGCGTGGGTGGGACTGAAGCTTTCTTT
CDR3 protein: CSVGGTEAFF

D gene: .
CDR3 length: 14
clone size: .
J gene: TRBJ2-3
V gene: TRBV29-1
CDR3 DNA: TGCAGCGTTGAAGACAGTGGCTCAACAGATACGCAGTATTTT
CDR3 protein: CSVEDSGSTDTQYF

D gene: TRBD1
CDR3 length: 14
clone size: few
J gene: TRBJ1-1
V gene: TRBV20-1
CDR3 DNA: TGCAGTGCTAGAGAGGACAGGGTGAACACTGAAGCTTTCTTT
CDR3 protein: CSAREDRVNTEAFF

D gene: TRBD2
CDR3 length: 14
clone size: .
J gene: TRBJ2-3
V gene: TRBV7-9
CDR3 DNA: TGTGCCAGCAGGACTAGCGCAAGCACAGATACGCAGTATTTT
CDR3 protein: CASRTSASTDTQYF

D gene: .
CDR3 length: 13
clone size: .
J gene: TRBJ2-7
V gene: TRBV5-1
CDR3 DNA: TGCGCCAGCAGCCCCACCCCGGCCGACGAGCAGTACTTC
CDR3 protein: CASSPTPADEQYF

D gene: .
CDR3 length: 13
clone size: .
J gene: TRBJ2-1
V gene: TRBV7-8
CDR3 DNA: TGTGCCAGCAGCTTCGGAGTGAGCAATGAGCAGTTCTTC
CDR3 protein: CASSFGVSNEQFF

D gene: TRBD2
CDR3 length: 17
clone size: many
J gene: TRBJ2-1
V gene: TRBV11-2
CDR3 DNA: TGTGCCAGCAGCTTAGTATCTCAGCGGGATTACTACAATGAGCAGTTCTTC
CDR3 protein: CASSLVSQRDYYNEQFF

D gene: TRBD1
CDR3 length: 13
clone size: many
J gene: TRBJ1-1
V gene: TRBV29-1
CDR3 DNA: TGCAGCGTCGCACAGAGACAGGGGGCAGAAGCTTTCTTT
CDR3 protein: CSVAQRQGAEAFF

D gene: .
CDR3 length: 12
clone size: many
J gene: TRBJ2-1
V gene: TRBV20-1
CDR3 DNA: TGCAGTGCTTACGCATCTGGGACAGAGCAGTTCTTC
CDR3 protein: CSAYASGTEQFF

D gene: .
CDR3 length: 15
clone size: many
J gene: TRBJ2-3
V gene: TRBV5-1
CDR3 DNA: TGTGCCAGCAGTTTTTCAGGGGGGAGCACAGATACGCAGTATTTT
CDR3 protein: CASSFSGGSTDTQYF

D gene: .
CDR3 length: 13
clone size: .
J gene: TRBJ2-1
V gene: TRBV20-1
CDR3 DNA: TGCAGTGCTACCCGACAGGCATCTAATGAGCAGTTCTTC
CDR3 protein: CSATRQASNEQFF

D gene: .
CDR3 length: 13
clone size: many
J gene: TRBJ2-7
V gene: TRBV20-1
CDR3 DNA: TGCAGTGCTAGCAGGGAATGGTCCTACGAGCAGTACTTC
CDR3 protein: CSASREWSYEQYF

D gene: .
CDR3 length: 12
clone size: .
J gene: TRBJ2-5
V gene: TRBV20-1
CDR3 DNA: TGCAGTGCTAACAGGGTTGTGGAGACCCAGTACTTC
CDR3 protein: CSANRVVETQYF

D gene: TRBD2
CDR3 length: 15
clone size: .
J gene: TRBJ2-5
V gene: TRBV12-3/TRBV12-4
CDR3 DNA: TGTGCCAGCAGTTATCGGGAGGCGGGCTGGGAGACCCAGTACTTC
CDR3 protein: CASSYREAGWETQYF

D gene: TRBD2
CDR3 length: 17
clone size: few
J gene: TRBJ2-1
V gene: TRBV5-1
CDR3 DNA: TGCGCCAGCAACTTACGCGGTCTAGCGGGATACTACAATGAGCAGTTCTTC
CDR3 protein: CASNLRGLAGYYNEQFF

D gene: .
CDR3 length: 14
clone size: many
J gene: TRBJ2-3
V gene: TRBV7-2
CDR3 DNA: TGTGCCAGCAGCGTAGCCAGGACCAGCAATACGCAGTATTTT
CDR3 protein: CASSVARTSNTQYF

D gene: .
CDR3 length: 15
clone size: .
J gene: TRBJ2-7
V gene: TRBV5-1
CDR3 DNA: TGCGCCAGCAGCTCTGGTGTTGGGGCCAACTACGAGCAGTACTTC
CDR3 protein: CASSSGVGANYEQYF

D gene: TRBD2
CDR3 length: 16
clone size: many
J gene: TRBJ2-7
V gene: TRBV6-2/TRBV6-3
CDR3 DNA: TGTGCCAGCAGATCTCCACTGACTAGCGCTTCCTACGAGCAGTACTTC
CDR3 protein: CASRSPLTSASYEQYF

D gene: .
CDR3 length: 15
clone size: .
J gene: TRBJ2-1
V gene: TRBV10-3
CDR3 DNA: TGTGCCATCAGGCTCGGAGGGGAAAATTACAATGAGCAGTTCTTC
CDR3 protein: CAIRLGGENYNEQFF

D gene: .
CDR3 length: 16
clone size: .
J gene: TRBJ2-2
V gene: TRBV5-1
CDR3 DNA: TGCGCCAGCAGAATTGGGGCAGGGAAATCCACCGGGGAGCTGTTTTTT
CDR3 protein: CASRIGAGKSTGELFF

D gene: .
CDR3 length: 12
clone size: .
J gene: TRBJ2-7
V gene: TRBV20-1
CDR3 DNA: TGCAGTGCTAAGAACCCCGGCTACGAGCAGTACTTC
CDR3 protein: CSAKNPGYEQYF

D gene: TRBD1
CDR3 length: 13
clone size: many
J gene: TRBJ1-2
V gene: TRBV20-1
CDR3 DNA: TGCAGTGCTAGCAGACAGGGGGTTTGGGGCTACACCTTC
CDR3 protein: CSASRQGVWGYTF

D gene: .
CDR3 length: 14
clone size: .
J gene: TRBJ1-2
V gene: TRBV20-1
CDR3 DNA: TGCAGTGCTAGAATGTACGGGGCTCCCTATGGCTACACCTTC
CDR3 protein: CSARMYGAPYGYTF

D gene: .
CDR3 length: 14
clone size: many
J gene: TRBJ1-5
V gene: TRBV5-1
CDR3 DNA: TGCGCCAGCAGTACCTGGGGGGGAAATCAGCCCCAGCATTTT
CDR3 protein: CASSTWGGNQPQHF

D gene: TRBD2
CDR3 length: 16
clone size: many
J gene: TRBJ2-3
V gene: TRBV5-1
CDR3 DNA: TGCGCCAGCAGCTTGGTTGCGGGAGGGCCCTCTGATACGCAGTATTTT
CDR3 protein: CASSLVAGGPSDTQYF

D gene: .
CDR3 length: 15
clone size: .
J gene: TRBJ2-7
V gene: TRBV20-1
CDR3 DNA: TGCAGTGCTAGAGGGCCGAGATCCTGGGACTACGAGCAGTACTTC
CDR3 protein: CSARGPRSWDYEQYF

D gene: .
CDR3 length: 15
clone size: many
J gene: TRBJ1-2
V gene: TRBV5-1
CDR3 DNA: TGCGCCAGCAGCTCCGGGACGCTCCAGGGCTATGGCTACACCTTC
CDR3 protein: CASSSGTLQGYGYTF